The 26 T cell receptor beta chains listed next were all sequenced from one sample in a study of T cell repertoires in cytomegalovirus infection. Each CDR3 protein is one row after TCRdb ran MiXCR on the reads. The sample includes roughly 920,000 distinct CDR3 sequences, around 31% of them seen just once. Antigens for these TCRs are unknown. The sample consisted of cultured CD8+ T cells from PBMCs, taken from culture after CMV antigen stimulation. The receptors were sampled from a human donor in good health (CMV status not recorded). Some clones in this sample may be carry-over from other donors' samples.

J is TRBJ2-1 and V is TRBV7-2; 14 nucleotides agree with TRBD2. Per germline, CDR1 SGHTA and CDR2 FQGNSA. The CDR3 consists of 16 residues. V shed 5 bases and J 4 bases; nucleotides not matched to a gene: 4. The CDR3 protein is CASSAGLAGAYNEQFF. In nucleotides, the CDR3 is TGTGCCAGCAGCGCGGGACTAGCGGGGGCTTACAATGAGCAGTTCTTC.

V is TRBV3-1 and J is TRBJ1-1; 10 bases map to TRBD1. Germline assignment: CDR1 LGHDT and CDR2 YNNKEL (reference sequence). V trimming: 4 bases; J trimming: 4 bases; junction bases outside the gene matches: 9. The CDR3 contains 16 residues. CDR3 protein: CASSPGTGAMGTEAFF. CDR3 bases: TGTGCCAGCAGCCCCGGGACAGGGGCCATGGGCACTGAAGCTTTCTTT.

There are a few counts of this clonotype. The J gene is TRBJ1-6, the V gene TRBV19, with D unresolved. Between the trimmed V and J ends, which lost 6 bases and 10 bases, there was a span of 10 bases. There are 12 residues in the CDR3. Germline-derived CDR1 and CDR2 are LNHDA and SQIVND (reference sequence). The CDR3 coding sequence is TGTGCCAGTAGGGCTGTTAGCTCACCCCTCCACTTT. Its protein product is CASRAVSSPLHF.

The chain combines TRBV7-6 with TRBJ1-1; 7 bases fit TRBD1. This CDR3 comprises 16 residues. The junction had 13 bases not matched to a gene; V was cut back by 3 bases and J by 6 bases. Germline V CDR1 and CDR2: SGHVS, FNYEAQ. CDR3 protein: CASSLTTGTAGPEAFF. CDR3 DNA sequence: TGTGCCAGCAGCTTGACGACCGGGACAGCCGGGCCTGAAGCTTTCTTT.

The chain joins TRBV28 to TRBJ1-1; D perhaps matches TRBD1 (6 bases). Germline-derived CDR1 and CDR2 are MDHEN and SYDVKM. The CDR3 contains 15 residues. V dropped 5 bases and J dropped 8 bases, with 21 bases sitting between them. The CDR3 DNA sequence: TGTGCCAGCAGTCCCAGGGGCCCCGGGGGCGAAGAAGCTTTCTTT. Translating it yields CASSPRGPGGEEAFF.

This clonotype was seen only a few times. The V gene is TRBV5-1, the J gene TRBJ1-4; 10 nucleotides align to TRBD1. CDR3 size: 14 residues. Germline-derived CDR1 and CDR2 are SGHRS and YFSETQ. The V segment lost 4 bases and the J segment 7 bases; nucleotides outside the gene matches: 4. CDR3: CASSPGQGIEKLFF. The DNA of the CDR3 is TGCGCCAGCAGCCCGGGACAGGGGATTGAAAAACTGTTTTTT.

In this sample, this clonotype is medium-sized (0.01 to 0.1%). CDR3 in amino acids: CAISGILNTEAFF. The CDR3 DNA reads as TGTGCCATCAGTGGGATTCTGAACACTGAAGCTTTCTTT. J is TRBJ1-1 and V is TRBV10-3; D uncertain. Germline V CDR1 and CDR2: ENHRY, SYGVKD. V lost 4 bases to trimming and J lost 0 bases, with 6 bases between them. The CDR3 contains 13 residues.

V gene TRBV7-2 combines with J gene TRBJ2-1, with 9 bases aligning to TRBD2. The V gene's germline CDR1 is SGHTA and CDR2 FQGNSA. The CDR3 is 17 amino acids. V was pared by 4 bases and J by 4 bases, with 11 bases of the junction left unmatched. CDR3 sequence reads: CASSSSWGAGGYNEQFF. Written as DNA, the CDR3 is TGTGCCAGCAGCTCCTCGTGGGGAGCGGGGGGATACAATGAGCAGTTCTTC.

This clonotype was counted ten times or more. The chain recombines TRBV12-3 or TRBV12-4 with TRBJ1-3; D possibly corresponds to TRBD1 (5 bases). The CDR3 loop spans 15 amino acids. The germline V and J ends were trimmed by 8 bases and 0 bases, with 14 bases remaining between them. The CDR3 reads CASSSGGYSGNTIYF. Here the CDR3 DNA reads TGTGCCAGCTCCTCTGGGGGGTACTCTGGAAACACCATATATTTT.

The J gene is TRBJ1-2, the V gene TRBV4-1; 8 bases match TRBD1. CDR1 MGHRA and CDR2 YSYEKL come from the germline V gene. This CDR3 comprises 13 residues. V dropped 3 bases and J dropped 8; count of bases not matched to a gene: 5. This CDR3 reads CASSQDRAFGYTF. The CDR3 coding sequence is TGCGCCAGCAGCCAGGACAGGGCGTTCGGCTACACCTTC.

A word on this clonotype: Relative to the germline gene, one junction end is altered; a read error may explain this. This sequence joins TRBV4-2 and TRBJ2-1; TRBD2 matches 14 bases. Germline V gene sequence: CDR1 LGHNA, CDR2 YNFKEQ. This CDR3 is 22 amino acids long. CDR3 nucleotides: TGTACCAGCAGCCAAGTAAGATTCGGGACTAGCGGGGGCGGACTCTCCCTTGAGGAGCAGTTCTTC. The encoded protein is CTSSQVRFGTSGGGLSLEEQFF.

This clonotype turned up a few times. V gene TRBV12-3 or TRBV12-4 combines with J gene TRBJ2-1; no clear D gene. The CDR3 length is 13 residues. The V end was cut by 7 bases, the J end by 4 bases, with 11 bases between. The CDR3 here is CASTHSGYNEQFF. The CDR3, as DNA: TGTGCCAGCACCCACTCCGGGTACAATGAGCAGTTCTTC.

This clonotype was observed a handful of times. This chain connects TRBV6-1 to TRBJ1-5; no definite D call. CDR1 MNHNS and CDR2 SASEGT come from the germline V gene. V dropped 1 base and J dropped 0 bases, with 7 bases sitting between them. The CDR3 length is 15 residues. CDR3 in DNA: TGTGCCAGCAGTGAAGGGGTGTTTAGCAATCAGCCCCAGCATTTT. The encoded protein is CASSEGVFSNQPQHF.

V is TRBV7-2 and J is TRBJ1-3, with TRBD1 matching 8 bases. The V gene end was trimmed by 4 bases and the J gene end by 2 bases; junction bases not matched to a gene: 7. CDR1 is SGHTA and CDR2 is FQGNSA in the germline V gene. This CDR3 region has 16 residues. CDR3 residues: CASSSDRVVPGNTIYF. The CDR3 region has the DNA TGTGCCAGCAGCTCGGACAGGGTAGTGCCTGGAAACACCATATATTTT.

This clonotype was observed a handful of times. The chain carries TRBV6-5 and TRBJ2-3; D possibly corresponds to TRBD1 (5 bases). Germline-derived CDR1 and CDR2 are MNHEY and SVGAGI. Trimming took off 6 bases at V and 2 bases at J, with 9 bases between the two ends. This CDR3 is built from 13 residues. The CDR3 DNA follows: TGTGCCAGCAGCAAGACAGACACAGATACGCAGTATTTT. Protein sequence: CASSKTDTDTQYF.

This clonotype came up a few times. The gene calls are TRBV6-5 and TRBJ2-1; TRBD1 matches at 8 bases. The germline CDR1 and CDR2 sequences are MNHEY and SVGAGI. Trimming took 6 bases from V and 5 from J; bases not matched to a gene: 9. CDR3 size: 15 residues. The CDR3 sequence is CASRPGGSGNNEQFF. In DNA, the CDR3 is TGTGCCAGCAGACCAGGGGGCTCGGGAAACAATGAGCAGTTCTTC.

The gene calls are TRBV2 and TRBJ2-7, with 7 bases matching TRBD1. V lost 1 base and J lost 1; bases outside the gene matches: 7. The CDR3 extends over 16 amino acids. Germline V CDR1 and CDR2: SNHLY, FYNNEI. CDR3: CASSEGSPRGSYEQYF. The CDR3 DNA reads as TGTGCCAGCAGTGAAGGAAGTCCCAGGGGGTCCTACGAGCAGTACTTC.

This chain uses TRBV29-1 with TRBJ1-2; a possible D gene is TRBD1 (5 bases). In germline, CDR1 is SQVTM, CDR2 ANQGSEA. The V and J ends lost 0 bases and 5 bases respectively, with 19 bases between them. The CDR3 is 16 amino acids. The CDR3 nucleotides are TGCAGCGTTGAAGATGGGGCCGGGTTCGGAGCATATGGCTACACCTTC. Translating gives CSVEDGAGFGAYGYTF.

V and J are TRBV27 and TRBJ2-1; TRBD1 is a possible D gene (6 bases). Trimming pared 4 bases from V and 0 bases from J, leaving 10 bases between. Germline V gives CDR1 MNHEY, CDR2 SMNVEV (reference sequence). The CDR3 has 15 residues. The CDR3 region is CASSSGTLSYNEQFF. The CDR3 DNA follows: TGTGCCAGCAGTTCCGGGACACTCTCCTACAATGAGCAGTTCTTC.

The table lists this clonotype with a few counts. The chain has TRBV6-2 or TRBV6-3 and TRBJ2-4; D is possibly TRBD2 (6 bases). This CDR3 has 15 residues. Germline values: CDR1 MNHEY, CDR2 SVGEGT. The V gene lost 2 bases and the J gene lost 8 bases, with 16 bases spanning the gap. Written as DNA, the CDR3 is TGTGCCAGCAGTTACCCGCCAGTCGGGGGAGACATTCAGTACTTC. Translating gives CASSYPPVGGDIQYF.

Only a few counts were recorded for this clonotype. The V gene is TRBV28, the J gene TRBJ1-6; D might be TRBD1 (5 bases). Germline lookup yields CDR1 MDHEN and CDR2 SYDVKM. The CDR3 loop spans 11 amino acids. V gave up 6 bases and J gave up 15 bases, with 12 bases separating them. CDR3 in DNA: TGTGCCAGCAGCTCCGGGACGGGCCTCCACTTT. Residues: CASSSGTGLHF. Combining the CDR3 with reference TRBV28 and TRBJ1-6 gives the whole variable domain DVKVTQSSRYLVKRTGEKVFLECVQDMDHENMFWYRQDPGLGLRLIYFSYDVKMKEKGDIPEGYSVSREKKERFSLILESASTNQTSMYLCASSSGTGLHFGNGTRLTVT.

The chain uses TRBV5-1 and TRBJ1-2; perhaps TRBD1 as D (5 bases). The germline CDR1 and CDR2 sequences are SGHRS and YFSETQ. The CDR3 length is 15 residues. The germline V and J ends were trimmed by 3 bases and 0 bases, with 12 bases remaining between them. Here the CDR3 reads CASSSTGLANYGYTF. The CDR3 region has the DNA TGCGCCAGCAGCTCCACAGGCCTAGCTAACTATGGCTACACCTTC. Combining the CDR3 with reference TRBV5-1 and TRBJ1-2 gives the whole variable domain KAGVTQTPRYLIKTRGQQVTLSCSPISGHRSVSWYQQTPGQGLQFLFEYFSETQRNKGNFPGRFSGRQFSNSRSEMNVSTLELGDSALYLCASSSTGLANYGYTFGSGTRLTVV.

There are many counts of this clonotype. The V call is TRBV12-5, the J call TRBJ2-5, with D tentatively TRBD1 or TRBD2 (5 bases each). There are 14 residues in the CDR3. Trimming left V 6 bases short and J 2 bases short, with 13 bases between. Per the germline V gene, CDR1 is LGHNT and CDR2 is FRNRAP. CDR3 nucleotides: TGTGCTAGTGGCCCTGGGGACCTGCAAGAGACCCAGTACTTC. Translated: CASGPGDLQETQYF.

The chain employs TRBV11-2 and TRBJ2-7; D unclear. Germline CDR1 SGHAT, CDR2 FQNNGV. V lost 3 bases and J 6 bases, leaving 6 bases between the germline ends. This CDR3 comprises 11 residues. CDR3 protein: CASSFALEQYV. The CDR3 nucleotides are TGTGCCAGCAGCTTTGCTCTCGAGCAGTACGTC.

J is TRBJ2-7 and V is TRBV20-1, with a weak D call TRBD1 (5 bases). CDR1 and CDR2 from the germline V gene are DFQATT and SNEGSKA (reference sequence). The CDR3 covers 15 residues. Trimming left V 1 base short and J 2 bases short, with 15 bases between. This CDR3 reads CSARGLDSMTYEQYV. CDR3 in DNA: TGCAGTGCTAGAGGACTTGACAGCATGACCTACGAGCAGTACGTC.

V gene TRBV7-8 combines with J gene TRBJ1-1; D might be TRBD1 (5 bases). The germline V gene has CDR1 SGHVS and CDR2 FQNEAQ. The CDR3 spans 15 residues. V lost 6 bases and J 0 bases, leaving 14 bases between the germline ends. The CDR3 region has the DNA TGTGCCAGCAGATCCAGGGCAGGGTTGAACACTGAAGCTTTCTTT. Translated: CASRSRAGLNTEAFF. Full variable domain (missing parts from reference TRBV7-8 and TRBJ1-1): GAGVSQSPRYKVAKRGQDVALRCDPISGHVSLFWYQQALGQGPEFLTYFQNEAQLDKSGLPSDRFFAERPEGSVSTLKIQRTQQEDSAVYLCASRSRAGLNTEAFFGQGTRLTVV.